This TCR beta chain was retrieved from a study of blood T cell repertoires in COVID-19. Study context: From T cells, B-cell-depleted T cells, or PBMCs came the material, which was cDNA or gDNA.

Study processing details: Amplified reference gene primers provided the basis for estimating nucleated cell counts. Assay: immunoSEQ multiplex PCR; the TCRdb copy retains only in-frame clones and omits some. V, J and clone size derive from that table, while D and trimming were established from the DNA sequence. The profile shows under 300,000 clones, 80% to 85% of them singletons. The sequenced material came from peripheral blood. The TCR originated in a woman under 30 with acute or convalescent COVID-19.

The CDR3 loop reads CASSPLAGGPVETQYF. CDR3 bases: TGTGCCAGCAGCCCCCTAGCGGGAGGGCCTGTAGAGACCCAGTACTTC. This chain links TRBV5-4 with TRBJ2-5; 12 bases agree with TRBD2. From germline, CDR1 is SGHNT and CDR2 YYREEE (reference sequence). V gave up 4 bases and J gave up 4 bases; unmatched junction bases: 8. This CDR3 spans 16 amino acids.